This TCR beta chain stems from a study of T cell repertoires in cytomegalovirus infection. In the study overall: Indications came from public TCR beta signatures; they pointed to CMV infection and to a matching HLA type.

Study findings and constraints: Summed frequency of public TCR beta families distinguished CMV carriers with the relevant HLA. The response measured ex vivo was dominated by TCR beta clonotypes (HLA-C-restricted and CMV-specific).

Notes on this clonotype: What it binds is not known.

One entry per CDR3 protein results from TCRdb running MiXCR on the reads. The data hold fewer than 250,000 distinct CDR3 sequences, with 9% to 15% observed a single time. The sequenced sample consisted of PBMCs. This receptor was taken from a human donor in good health (CMV status not recorded). Some clones in this sample may be carry-over from other donors' samples.

The CDR3 region is CASRRGQGDNEQFF. The CDR3 nucleotides are TGTGCCAGCAGACGGGGGCAGGGGGACAATGAGCAGTTCTTC. The chain joins TRBV6-4 to TRBJ2-1; tentative D call: TRBD1 (7 bases). The CDR3 loop spans 14 amino acids. In germline, CDR1 is MRHNA, CDR2 SNTAGT. V shed 6 bases and J shed 5 bases, with 14 bases lying between them.